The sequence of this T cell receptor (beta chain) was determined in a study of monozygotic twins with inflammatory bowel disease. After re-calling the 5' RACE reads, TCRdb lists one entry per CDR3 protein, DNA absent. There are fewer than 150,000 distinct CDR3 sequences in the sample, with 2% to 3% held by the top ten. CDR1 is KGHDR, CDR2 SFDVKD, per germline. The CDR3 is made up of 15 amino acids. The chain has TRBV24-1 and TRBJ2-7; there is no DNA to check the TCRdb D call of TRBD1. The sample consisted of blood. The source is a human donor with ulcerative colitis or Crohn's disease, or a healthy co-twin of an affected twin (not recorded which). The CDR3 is CATSDPGDSTYEQYF.